This TCR beta chain was recorded in a study of beta chain features in type 1 diabetes. To note about this clone: What it recognizes is unknown.

Expressed TCRB transcripts were sequenced because the isolated RNA had all been reverse transcribed beforehand. The data were produced by immunoSEQ multiplex PCR, yet TCRdb's version contains in-frame clones alone and is incomplete. The data hold about 150,000 clones, with 7.8% observed a single time. The study's findings and limits: Significant though moderate, a shortening of TCRB CDR3s appeared in all four CD4+ subsets of Type 1 diabetes patients. The study found fewer insertions and more deletions at VDJ junctions in type 1 diabetes patients. Naive, central memory and regulatory TCRB repertoires appeared more similar among patients than healthy donors.

Germline V gene data show CDR1 as SEHNR and CDR2 as FQNEAQ (reference sequence). Trimming took off 5 bases at V and 2 bases at J, with 10 bases between the two ends. The CDR3 totals 14 residues. Sequencing was performed on central memory CD4+ T cells from blood. The chain recombines TRBV7-9 with TRBJ1-3; D unresolved. The TCR sequence derives from a woman aged 40 to 55 with type 1 diabetes. The CDR3 region is CASSRAEPGNTIYF. The CDR3 nucleotides are TGTGCCAGCAGCCGAGCGGAGCCTGGAAACACCATATATTTT. The whole variable domain, remainder taken from reference TRBV7-9 and TRBJ1-3, is DTGVSQNPRHKITKRGQNVTFRCDPISEHNRLYWYRQTLGQGPEFLTYFQNEAQLEKSRLLSDRFSAERPKGSFSTLEIQRTEQGDSAMYLCASSRAEPGNTIYFGEGSWLTVV.